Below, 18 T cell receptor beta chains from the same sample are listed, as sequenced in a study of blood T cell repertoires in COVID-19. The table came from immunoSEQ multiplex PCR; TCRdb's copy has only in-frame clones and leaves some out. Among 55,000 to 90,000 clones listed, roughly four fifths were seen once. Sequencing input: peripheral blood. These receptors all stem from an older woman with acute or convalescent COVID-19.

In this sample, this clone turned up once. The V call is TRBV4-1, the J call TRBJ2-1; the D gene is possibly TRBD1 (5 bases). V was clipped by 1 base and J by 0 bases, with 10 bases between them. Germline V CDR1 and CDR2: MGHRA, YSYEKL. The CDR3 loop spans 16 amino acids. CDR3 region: CASSQADTVSYNEQFF. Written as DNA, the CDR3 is TGCGCCAGCAGCCAAGCGGACACAGTCTCCTACAATGAGCAGTTCTTC.

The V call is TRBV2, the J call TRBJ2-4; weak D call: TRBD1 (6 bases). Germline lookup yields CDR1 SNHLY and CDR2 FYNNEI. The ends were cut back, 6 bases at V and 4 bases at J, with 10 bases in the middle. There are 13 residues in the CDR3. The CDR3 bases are TGTGCCAGCAGCCTCGGACAGAAAAACATTCAGTACTTC. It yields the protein CASSLGQKNIQYF.

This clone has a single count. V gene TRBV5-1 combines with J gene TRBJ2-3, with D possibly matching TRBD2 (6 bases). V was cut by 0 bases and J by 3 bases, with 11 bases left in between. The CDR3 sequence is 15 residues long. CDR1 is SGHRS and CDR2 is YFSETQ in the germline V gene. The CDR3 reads CASSLDPSVTDTQYF. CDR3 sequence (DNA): TGCGCCAGCAGCTTGGATCCTAGCGTGACAGATACGCAGTATTTT.

The CDR3 DNA is TGCGCCAGCAGCTTGGAAGGGGGGGGTCAGCCCCAGCATTTT. It translates to CASSLEGGGQPQHF. The chain links TRBV5-1 to TRBJ1-5, with a possible D match to TRBD1 (6 bases). Trimming stripped 0 bases from V and 6 bases from J, with 10 bases between. This CDR3 is 14 amino acids long. Germline lookup yields CDR1 SGHRS and CDR2 YFSETQ.

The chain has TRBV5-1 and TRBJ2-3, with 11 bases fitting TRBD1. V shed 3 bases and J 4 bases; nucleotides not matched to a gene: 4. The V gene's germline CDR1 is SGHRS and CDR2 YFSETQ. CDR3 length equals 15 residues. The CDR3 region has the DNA TGCGCCAGCAGCTCGGACAGGGGGCCGCCAGATACGCAGTATTTT. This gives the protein CASSSDRGPPDTQYF.

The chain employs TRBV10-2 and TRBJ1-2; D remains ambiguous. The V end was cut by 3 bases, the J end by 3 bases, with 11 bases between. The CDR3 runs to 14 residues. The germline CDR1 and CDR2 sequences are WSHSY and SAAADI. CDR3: CASSEPSYHYGYTF. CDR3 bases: TGCGCCAGCAGTGAACCCTCCTACCACTATGGCTACACCTTC.

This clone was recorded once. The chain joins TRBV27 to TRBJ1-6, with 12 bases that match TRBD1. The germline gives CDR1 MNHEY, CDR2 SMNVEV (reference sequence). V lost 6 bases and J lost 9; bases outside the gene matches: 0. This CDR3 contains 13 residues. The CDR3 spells CASRGQGASPLHF. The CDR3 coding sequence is TGTGCCAGCAGGGGACAGGGGGCTTCACCCCTCCACTTT.

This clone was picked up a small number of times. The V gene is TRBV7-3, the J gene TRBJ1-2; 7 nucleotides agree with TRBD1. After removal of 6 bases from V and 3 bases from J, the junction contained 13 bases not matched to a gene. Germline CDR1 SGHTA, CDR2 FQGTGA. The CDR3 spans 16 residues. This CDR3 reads CASSLEANRGDYGYTF. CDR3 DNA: TGTGCCAGCAGTCTAGAGGCCAACAGGGGAGACTATGGCTACACCTTC. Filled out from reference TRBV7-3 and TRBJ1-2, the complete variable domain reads GAGVSQTPSNKVTEKGKYVELRCDPISGHTALYWYRQSLGQGPEFLIYFQGTGAADDSGLPNDRFFAVRPEGSVSTLKIQRTERGDSAVYLCASSLEANRGDYGYTFGSGTRLTVV.

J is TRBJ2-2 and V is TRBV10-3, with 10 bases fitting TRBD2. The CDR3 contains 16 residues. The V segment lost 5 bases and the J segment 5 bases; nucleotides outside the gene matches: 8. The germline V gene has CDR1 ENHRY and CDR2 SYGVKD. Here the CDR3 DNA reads TGTGCCATCAGTCTAAGCGGGGGGGCAGGTACCGGGGAGCTGTTTTTT. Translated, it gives CAISLSGGAGTGELFF.

CDR3 nucleotides: TGTGCCAGTAGATGGACAGGGCAAACTGAAGCTTTCTTT. It yields the protein CASRWTGQTEAFF. V gene TRBV19 combines with J gene TRBJ1-1; 8 nucleotides match TRBD1. V shed 6 bases, J shed 5 bases, and the junction held 5 bases outside the gene matches. The germline V gene encodes CDR1 LNHDA and CDR2 SQIVND (reference sequence). The CDR3 covers 13 residues.

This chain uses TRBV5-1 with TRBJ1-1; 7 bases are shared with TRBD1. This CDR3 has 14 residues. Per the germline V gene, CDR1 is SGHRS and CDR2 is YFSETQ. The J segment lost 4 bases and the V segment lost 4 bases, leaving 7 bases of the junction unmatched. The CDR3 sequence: CASSTWTGTTEAFF. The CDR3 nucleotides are TGCGCCAGCAGCACCTGGACAGGAACCACTGAAGCTTTCTTT.

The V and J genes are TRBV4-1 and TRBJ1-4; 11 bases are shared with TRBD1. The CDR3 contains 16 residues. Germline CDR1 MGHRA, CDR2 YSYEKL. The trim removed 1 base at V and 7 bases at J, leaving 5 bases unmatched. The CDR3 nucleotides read TGCGCCAGCAGCCAAGTCTCCGGGACAGGGGGTGAAAAACTGTTTTTT. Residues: CASSQVSGTGGEKLFF.

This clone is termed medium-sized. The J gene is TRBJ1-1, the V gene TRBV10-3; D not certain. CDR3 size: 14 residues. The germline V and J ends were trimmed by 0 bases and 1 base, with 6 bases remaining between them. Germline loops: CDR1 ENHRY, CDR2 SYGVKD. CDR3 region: CAISESTGNTEAFF. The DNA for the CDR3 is TGTGCCATCAGTGAGTCGACGGGGAACACTGAAGCTTTCTTT.

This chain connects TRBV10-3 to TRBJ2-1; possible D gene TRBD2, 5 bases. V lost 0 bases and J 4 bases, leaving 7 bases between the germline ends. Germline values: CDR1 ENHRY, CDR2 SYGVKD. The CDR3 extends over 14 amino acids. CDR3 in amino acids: CAISESTRYNEQFF. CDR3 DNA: TGTGCCATCAGTGAGTCAACTAGATACAATGAGCAGTTCTTC.

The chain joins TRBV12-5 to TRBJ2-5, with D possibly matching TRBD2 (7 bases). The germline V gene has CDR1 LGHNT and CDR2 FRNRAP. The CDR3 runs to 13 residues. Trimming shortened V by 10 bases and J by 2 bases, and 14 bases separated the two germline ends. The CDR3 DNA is TGTGCTACAAAAGGGGGGGGGCAAGAGACCCAGTACTTC. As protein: CATKGGGQETQYF.

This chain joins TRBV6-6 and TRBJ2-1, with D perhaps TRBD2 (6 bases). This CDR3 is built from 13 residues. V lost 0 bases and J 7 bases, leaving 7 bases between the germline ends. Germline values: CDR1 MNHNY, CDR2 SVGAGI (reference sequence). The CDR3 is CASSYSEGNEQFF. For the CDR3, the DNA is TGTGCCAGCAGTTACTCGGAGGGTAATGAGCAGTTCTTC.

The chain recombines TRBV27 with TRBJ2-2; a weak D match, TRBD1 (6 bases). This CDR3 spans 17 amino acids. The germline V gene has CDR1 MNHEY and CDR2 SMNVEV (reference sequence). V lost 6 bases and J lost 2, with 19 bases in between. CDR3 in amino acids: CASSPLNRATNTGELFF. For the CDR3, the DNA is TGTGCCAGCAGCCCCCTGAACAGGGCTACTAACACCGGGGAGCTGTTTTTT.

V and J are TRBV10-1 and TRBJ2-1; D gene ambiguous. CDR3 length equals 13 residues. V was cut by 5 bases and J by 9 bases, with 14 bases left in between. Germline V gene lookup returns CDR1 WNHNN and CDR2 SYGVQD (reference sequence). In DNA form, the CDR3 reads TGCGCCAGCAGTCCGAATCAGGTCGGTGAGCAGTTCTTC. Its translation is CASSPNQVGEQFF.